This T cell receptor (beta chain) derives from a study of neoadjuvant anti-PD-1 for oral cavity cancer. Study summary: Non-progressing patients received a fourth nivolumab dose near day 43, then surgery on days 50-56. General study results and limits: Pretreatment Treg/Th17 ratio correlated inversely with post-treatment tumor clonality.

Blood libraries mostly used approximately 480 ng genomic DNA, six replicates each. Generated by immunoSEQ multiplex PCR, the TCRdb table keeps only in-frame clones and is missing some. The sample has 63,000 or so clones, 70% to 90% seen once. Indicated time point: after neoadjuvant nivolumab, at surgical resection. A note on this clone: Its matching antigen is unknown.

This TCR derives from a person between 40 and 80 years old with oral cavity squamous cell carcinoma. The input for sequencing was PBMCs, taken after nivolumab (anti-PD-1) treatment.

The CDR3 region has the DNA TGCGCCAGCAGCCAAGGGACCGTCTCCTACAATGAGCAGTTCTTC. Its protein is CASSQGTVSYNEQFF. The chain couples TRBV5-1 to TRBJ2-1, with D possibly being TRBD1 or TRBD2 (5 bases each). Germline CDR1 is SGHRS and CDR2 is YFSETQ. V lost 4 bases, J lost 0 bases, and 11 bases lay in between. The CDR3 extends over 15 amino acids.